Sequencing of this T cell receptor (beta chain) was carried out in a study of OX40 agonist ivuxolimab in advanced cancers. Study-wide context: Of the participants, under 50% had some prior anti-PD-1, anti-PD-L1 or anti-CTLA-4 therapy, which was allowed.

Profiling relied on immunoSEQ multiplex PCR, and the TCRdb table lists in-frame clones only, not all of them. The sample gives 72,000 or so clones, 88% of which show up once; approximately 0.86% is in the top ten. This clone was found once. Its target is unknown. Study-wide results and caveats: The antigens recognized by the expanded peripheral T cells, that is their antigen specificity, were not determined.

The sequenced sample was CD4+ or CD8+ T cells sorted from blood, obtained in a trial of the OX40 agonist ivuxolimab. The TCR sequence derives from an adult with an advanced solid tumor such as melanoma, head and neck, liver or kidney cancer.

The CDR3 reads CASTLGLGTANTGELFF. The CDR3 region has the DNA TGTGCCAGCACTCTAGGTCTTGGGACAGCGAACACCGGGGAGCTGTTTTTT. This chain joins TRBV9 and TRBJ2-2; 7 positions match TRBD1. Germline V gene sequence: CDR1 SGDLS, CDR2 YYNGEE. The CDR3 spans 17 residues. The J segment lost 0 bases and the V segment lost 6 bases, leaving 11 bases of the junction unmatched.